This TCR beta chain was sequenced during a study of CD8 T cells in ankylosing spondylitis. The ends lost 3 bases at V and 5 bases at J; junction bases unmatched: 7. The CDR3 has 16 residues. CDR1 and CDR2 from the germline V gene are SGHRS and YFSETQ. TCRdb itself ran the 5' RACE reads through MiXCR, one entry per CDR3 protein. Among about 310,000 distinct CDR3 sequences listed, more than 20% were seen once. Sequenced sample: blood, either unsorted or a sorted T cell fraction (not recorded which). The V call is TRBV5-1, the J call TRBJ2-2; 10 bases map to TRBD2. This receptor was obtained from a female donor with ankylosing spondylitis or in good health (not recorded which). DNA of the CDR3: TGCGCCAGCAGCTCCAGGACTAGCGGCCGGACCGGGGAGCTGTTTTTT. Its protein is CASSSRTSGRTGELFF.